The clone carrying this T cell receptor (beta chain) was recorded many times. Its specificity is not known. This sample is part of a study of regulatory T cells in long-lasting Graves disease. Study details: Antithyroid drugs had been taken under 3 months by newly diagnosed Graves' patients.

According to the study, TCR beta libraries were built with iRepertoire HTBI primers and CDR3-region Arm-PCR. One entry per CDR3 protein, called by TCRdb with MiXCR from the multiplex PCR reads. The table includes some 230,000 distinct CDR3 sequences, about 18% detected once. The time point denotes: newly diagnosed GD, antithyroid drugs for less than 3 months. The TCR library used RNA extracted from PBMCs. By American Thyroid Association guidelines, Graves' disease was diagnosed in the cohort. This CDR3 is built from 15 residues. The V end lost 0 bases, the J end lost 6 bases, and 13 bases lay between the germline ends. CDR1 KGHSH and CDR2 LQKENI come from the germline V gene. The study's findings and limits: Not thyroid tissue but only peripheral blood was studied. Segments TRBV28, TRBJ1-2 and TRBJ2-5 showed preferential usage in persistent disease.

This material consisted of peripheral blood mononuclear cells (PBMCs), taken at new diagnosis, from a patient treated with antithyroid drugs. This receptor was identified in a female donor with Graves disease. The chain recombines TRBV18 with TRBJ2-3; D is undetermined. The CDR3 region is CASSPPTPHGDTQYF. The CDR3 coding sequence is TGTGCCAGCTCACCACCGACGCCCCATGGGGATACGCAGTATTTT. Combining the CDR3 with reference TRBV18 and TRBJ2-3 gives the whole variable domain NAGVMQNPRHLVRRRGQEARLRCSPMKGHSHVYWYRQLPEEGLKFMVYLQKENIIDESGMPKERFSAEFPKEGPSILRIQQVVRGDSAAYFCASSPPTPHGDTQYFGPGTRLTVL.